These T cell receptor beta chains were read from a single sample in a study of PD-L1 blockade in urothelial cancer. The data were produced by immunoSEQ multiplex PCR, yet TCRdb's version contains in-frame clones alone and is incomplete. The data contain 60,000 to 75,000 clones, approximately 86% of them singletons. This sample comprised PBMCs, obtained around atezolizumab (anti-PD-L1) treatment. The receptors shown here come from a man aged 55 to 69 with urothelial cancer. The CDR3 runs from the conserved cysteine through the conserved F or W. D genes are given only for firm matches. Rows give clone size only sometimes, using once, few, many, or a class for an expanded clone.

j_call	v_call	d_call	clone_size	cdr3_aa	cdr3_nt
TRBJ1-2	TRBV5-1	.	.	CASSPQTAYGYTF	TGCGCCAGCAGCCCTCAGACAGCCTATGGCTACACCTTC
TRBJ1-1	TRBV7-8	TRBD1	few	CASSLGQGNTEAFF	TGTGCCAGCAGCTTGGGACAGGGGAACACTGAAGCTTTCTTT
TRBJ2-2	TRBV2	.	.	CASRREGQNTGELFF	TGTGCCAGCCGACGCGAAGGACAGAACACCGGGGAGCTGTTTTTT
TRBJ2-5	TRBV5-6	TRBD2	once	CASSFAGGPETQYF	TGTGCCAGCAGCTTTGCGGGGGGGCCTGAGACCCAGTACTTC
TRBJ1-6	TRBV10-3	TRBD1	.	CAIKTGQGGSPLHF	TGTGCCATCAAGACCGGACAGGGAGGTTCACCCCTCCACTTT
TRBJ1-5	TRBV30	.	.	CAWSVDGDQPQHF	TGTGCCTGGAGTGTAGACGGAGATCAGCCCCAGCATTTT
TRBJ2-5	TRBV5-1	.	.	CASSLNGLNQETQYF	TGCGCCAGCAGCCTCAATGGGCTTAACCAAGAGACCCAGTACTTC
TRBJ2-3	TRBV7-2	.	.	CASSLRGTTSTDTQYF	TGTGCCAGCAGCTTGAGAGGGACAACTAGCACAGATACGCAGTATTTT
TRBJ2-7	TRBV2	.	.	CASDWGQASYEQYF	TGTGCCAGCGACTGGGGGCAGGCAAGCTACGAGCAGTACTTC
TRBJ1-4	TRBV25-1	TRBD1	once	CASSDPRTGDEKLFF	TGTGCCAGCAGTGACCCTCGGACAGGGGATGAAAAACTGTTTTTT
TRBJ2-3	TRBV19	.	once	CASSIGEPDTQYF	TGTGCCAGTAGTATAGGCGAGCCAGATACGCAGTATTTT
TRBJ2-3	TRBV5-8	.	.	CASSLDTVTSTDTQYF	TGTGCCAGCAGCCTGGACACAGTTACTAGCACAGATACGCAGTATTTT
TRBJ2-5	TRBV6-6	.	.	CASSPRRVERETQYF	TGTGCCAGCAGCCCTAGGCGGGTGGAGAGAGAGACCCAGTACTTC
TRBJ1-1	TRBV7-2	.	.	CASSYRPTGRGPEAFF	TGTGCCAGCAGCTACCGACCCACGGGCAGGGGCCCTGAAGCTTTCTTT
TRBJ2-5	TRBV5-5	.	.	CASSLEGVETQYF	TGTGCCAGCAGCTTGGAAGGGGTGGAGACCCAGTACTTC
TRBJ1-2	TRBV30	.	once	CAWTGQTINYGYTF	TGTGCCTGGACCGGACAAACTATTAACTATGGCTACACCTTC
TRBJ2-7	TRBV28	.	.	CASSPPGDGSYEQYF	TGTGCCAGCAGTCCTCCAGGGGATGGCTCCTACGAGCAGTACTTC
TRBJ1-3	TRBV4-1	TRBD1	.	CASSQWDRAGNTIYF	TGCGCCAGCAGCCAATGGGACAGGGCTGGAAACACCATATATTTT
TRBJ2-1	TRBV7-2	.	.	CASSLQRVEQFF	TGTGCCAGCAGCTTACAGCGGGTCGAGCAGTTCTTC
TRBJ1-1	TRBV27	.	.	CASSLYRETEAFF	TGTGCCAGCAGTTTATACAGGGAGACTGAAGCTTTCTTT
TRBJ2-5	TRBV15	.	.	CATSRAQETQYF	TGTGCCACCAGCAGAGCTCAAGAGACCCAGTACTTC
TRBJ2-7	TRBV28	.	.	CASVRSGARYEQYF	TGTGCCAGCGTCAGGTCAGGGGCCCGATACGAGCAGTACTTC
TRBJ1-2	TRBV28	TRBD1	.	CATTGQVKLGYTF	TGTGCCACCACGGGACAGGTCAAATTGGGCTACACCTTC
TRBJ1-1	TRBV6-6	TRBD1	.	CAIQGVSTEAFF	TGTGCCATCCAGGGGGTGAGCACTGAAGCTTTCTTT
TRBJ2-5	TRBV10-1	TRBD1	.	CASSYGTGGRETQYF	TGCGCCAGCAGCTACGGGACAGGGGGAAGGGAGACCCAGTACTTC
TRBJ2-7	TRBV19	.	.	CASSITGLTYEQYF	TGTGCCAGTAGTATCACGGGTTTGACCTACGAGCAGTACTTC
TRBJ2-1	TRBV11-3	TRBD2	.	CASSLAGGLANEQFF	TGTGCCAGCAGCTTAGCGGGTGGACTAGCGAATGAGCAGTTCTTC
TRBJ2-3	TRBV6-6	TRBD2	.	CASSPGLAGFADTQYF	TGTGCCAGCAGTCCGGGACTAGCGGGGTTCGCAGATACGCAGTATTTT
TRBJ1-5	TRBV30	.	.	CAWSRQTGGQPQHF	TGTGCCTGGAGTAGGCAGACTGGTGGTCAGCCCCAGCATTTT
TRBJ1-1	TRBV5-4	TRBD1	.	CASSPQRQGATEAFF	TGTGCCAGCAGCCCTCAGAGACAGGGGGCCACTGAAGCTTTCTTT
TRBJ2-7	TRBV7-8	.	.	CASSRLRDNKYEQYF	TGTGCCAGCAGCCGACTCCGGGACAACAAATACGAGCAGTACTTC
TRBJ2-7	TRBV11-1	TRBD2	.	CASSVGTSGVYQQYF	TGTGCCAGCAGCGTCGGGACTAGCGGGGTCTATCAGCAGTACTTC
TRBJ2-2	TRBV7-8	.	.	CASSLVQTSGELFF	TGTGCCAGCAGCTTAGTACAGACGAGCGGGGAGCTGTTTTTT
TRBJ2-7	TRBV6-6	.	.	CASIGPSSYEQYF	TGTGCCAGCATTGGTCCTAGCTCCTACGAGCAGTACTTC
TRBJ2-1	TRBV5-6	.	.	CASSQGRYSYNEQFF	TGTGCCAGCAGCCAGGGCAGGTACTCCTACAATGAGCAGTTCTTC
TRBJ2-1	TRBV10-3	TRBD2	.	CAITSGNEQFF	TGTGCCATCACTAGCGGGAATGAGCAGTTCTTC
TRBJ1-1	TRBV6-1	.	.	CASSPGRAEAFF	TGTGCCAGCAGTCCAGGGAGGGCTGAAGCTTTCTTT
TRBJ1-6	TRBV6-1	.	.	CASSEQGNSYNSPLHF	TGTGCCAGCAGTGAGCAGGGGAACTCCTATAATTCACCCCTCCACTTT
TRBJ1-2	TRBV28	TRBD1	.	CASSPGQATFYGYTF	TGTGCCAGCAGCCCAGGACAGGCGACTTTTTATGGCTACACCTTC
TRBJ2-7	TRBV19	TRBD1	once	CARPLRDRGTYEQYF	TGTGCCAGGCCCTTACGGGACAGGGGGACCTACGAGCAGTACTTC
TRBJ2-3	TRBV9	.	.	CASSVDGRLADTQYF	TGTGCCAGCAGCGTAGACGGCAGGTTGGCAGATACGCAGTATTTT
TRBJ2-7	TRBV7-8	TRBD1	.	CASSPATGARSNEQYF	TGTGCCAGCAGTCCTGCGACAGGGGCGCGGTCCAACGAGCAGTACTTC
TRBJ2-2	TRBV7-2	.	.	CASSRTVASTGELFF	TGTGCCAGCAGCCGGACAGTTGCCTCCACCGGGGAGCTGTTTTTT
TRBJ2-3	TRBV9	TRBD2	.	CASSPRTSSGTDTQYF	TGTGCCAGCAGCCCTCGGACTAGTTCGGGCACAGATACGCAGTATTTT
TRBJ1-2	TRBV5-4	.	.	CATYGGPTNYGYTF	TGTGCCACGTACGGGGGGCCTACTAACTATGGCTACACCTTC
TRBJ1-2	TRBV7-2	.	medium-sized	CASSLAPQGSPTF	TGTGCCAGCAGCTTAGCGCCCCAGGGGTCTCCCACCTTC
TRBJ1-5	TRBV5-1	.	.	CASSLANRDYHQPQHF	TGCGCCAGCAGCTTGGCGAACAGGGATTATCATCAGCCCCAGCATTTT
TRBJ1-5	TRBV6-1	.	.	CASSERGGGQPQHF	TGTGCCAGCAGTGAACGGGGGGGAGGGCAGCCCCAGCATTTT
TRBJ1-1	TRBV11-2	.	few	CASSPDLGAYTEAFF	TGTGCCAGCAGCCCAGATCTAGGTGCGTACACTGAAGCTTTCTTT
TRBJ2-1	TRBV7-8	TRBD2	.	CASTILAGGPNEQFF	TGTGCCAGCACCATCCTAGCGGGGGGGCCTAATGAGCAGTTCTTC
TRBJ2-7	TRBV5-1	TRBD1	.	CASSLQPTGNIYEQYF	TGCGCCAGCAGCTTGCAACCGACAGGGAATATCTACGAGCAGTACTTC
TRBJ2-3	TRBV28	.	.	CASSFLDTQYF	TGTGCCAGCAGTTTCTTGGATACGCAGTATTTT
TRBJ2-2	TRBV7-3	TRBD1	.	CASSQGQMGTGELFF	TGTGCCAGCAGCCAGGGACAGATGGGAACCGGGGAGCTGTTTTTT
TRBJ1-3	TRBV7-9	TRBD1	.	CASSPGGISNTIYF	TGTGCCAGCAGCCCAGGGGGTATTAGCAACACCATATATTTT
TRBJ2-7	TRBV29-1	.	.	CSVDEGGEEQYF	TGCAGCGTTGATGAAGGGGGGGAGGAGCAGTACTTC
TRBJ2-5	TRBV6-5	TRBD2	.	CASSPTSGGPETQYF	TGTGCCAGCAGTCCCACTAGCGGGGGTCCAGAGACCCAGTACTTC
TRBJ1-2	TRBV20-1	.	once	CSARPTVGYTF	TGCAGTGCCAGGCCGACAGTCGGCTACACCTTC